This TCR beta chain was sequenced in a study of chemoradiotherapy in HPV16-positive cancers. Libraries were prepared by immunoSEQ multiplex PCR; TCRdb keeps only in-frame clonotypes and omits some of them. The top ten hold around 3.5% of the sample, which has tens of thousands of clones, 90% seen once. The source material was blood, sampled from a patient who underwent chemoradiotherapy. This clonotype originated in a human donor with HPV-associated anogenital cancer.

DNA of the CDR3: TGCGCCAGCAGCCACGCCCGGGGACTAGCGTACAATGAGCAGTTCTTC. Encoded protein: CASSHARGLAYNEQFF. This chain joins TRBV4-3 and TRBJ2-1, with 10 bases that match TRBD2. J lost 4 bases, V lost 3 bases, and 6 bases had no gene match. CDR1 and CDR2 (germline): LGHNA, YSLEER. The CDR3 has 16 residues.